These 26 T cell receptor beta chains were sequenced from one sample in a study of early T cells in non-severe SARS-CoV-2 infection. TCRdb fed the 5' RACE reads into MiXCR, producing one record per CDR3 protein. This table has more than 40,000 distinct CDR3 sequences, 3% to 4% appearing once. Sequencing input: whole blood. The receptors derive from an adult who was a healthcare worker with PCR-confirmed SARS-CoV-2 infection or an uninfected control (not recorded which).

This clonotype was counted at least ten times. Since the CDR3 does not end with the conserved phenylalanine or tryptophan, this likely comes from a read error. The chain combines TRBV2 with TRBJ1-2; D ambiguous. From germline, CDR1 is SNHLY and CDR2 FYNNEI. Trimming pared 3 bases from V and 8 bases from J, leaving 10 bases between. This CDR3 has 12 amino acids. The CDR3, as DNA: TGTGCCAGCAGTGACGAGCAGGAGGGCTACACCCTC. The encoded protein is CASSDEQEGYTL.

The CDR3 loop is CSVHGQGGEKLFF. Written as DNA, the CDR3 is TGCAGCGTTCACGGACAGGGTGGCGAAAAACTGTTTTTT. This chain uses TRBV29-1 with TRBJ1-4; 8 bases line up with TRBD1. V trimming: 5 bases; J trimming: 8 bases; junction bases outside the gene matches: 7. CDR1 and CDR2 (germline): SQVTM, ANQGSEA. The length of the CDR3 is 13 residues.

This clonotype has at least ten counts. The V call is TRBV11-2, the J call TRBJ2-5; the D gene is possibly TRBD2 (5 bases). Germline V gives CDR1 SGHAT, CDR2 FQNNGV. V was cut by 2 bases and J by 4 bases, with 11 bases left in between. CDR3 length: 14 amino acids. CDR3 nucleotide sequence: TGTGCCAGCAGCTTACCAGCGGCCCGAGAGACCCAGTACTTC. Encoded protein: CASSLPAARETQYF.

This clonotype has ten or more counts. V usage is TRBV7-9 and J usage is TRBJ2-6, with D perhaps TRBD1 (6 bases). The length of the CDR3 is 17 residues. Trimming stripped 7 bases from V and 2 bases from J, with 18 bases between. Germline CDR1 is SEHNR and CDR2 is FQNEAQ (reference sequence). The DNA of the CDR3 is TGTGCCAGCACCTCCCCTCCAGGGGACCCTGGGGCCAACGTCCTGACTTTC. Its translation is CASTSPPGDPGANVLTF.

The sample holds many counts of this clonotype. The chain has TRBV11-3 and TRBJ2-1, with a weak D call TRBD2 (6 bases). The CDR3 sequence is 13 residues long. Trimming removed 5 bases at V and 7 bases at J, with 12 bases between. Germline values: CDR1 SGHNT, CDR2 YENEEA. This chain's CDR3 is CASSQTRRNEQFF. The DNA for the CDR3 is TGTGCCAGCAGCCAGACTAGGAGGAATGAGCAGTTCTTC.

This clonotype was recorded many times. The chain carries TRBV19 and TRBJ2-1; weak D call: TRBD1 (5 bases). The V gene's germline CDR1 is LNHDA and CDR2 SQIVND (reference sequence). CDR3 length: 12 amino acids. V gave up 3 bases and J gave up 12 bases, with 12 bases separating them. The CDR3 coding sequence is TGTGCCAGTAGTATGGGTGGGCAGGGGCAGTTCTTC. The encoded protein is CASSMGGQGQFF.

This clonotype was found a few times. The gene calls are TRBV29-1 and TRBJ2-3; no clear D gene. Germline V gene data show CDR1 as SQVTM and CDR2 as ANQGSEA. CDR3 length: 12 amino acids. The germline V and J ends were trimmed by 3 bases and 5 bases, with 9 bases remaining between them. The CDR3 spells CSVEGLGDTQYF. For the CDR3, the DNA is TGCAGCGTTGAGGGCCTTGGAGATACGCAGTATTTT.

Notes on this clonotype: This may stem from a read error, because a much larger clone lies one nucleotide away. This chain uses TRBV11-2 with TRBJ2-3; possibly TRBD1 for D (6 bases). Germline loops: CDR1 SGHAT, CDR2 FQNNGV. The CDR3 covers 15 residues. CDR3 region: CASSLGTTGTDMQYF. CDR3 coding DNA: TGTGCCAGCAGCCTAGGGACAACCGGCACAGATATGCAGTATTTT.

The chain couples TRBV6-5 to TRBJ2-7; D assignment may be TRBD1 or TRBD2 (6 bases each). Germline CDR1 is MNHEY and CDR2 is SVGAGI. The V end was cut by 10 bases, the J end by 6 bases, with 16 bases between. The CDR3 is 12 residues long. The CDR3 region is CATGALNGEQYF. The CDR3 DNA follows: TGTGCCACGGGGGCCCTAAACGGCGAGCAGTACTTC.

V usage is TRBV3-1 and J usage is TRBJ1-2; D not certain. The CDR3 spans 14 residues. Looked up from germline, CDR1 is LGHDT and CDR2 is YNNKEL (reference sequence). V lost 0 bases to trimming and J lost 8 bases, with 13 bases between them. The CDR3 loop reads CASSQDILEGGYTF. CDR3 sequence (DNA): TGTGCCAGCAGCCAAGATATCCTGGAGGGAGGCTACACCTTC.

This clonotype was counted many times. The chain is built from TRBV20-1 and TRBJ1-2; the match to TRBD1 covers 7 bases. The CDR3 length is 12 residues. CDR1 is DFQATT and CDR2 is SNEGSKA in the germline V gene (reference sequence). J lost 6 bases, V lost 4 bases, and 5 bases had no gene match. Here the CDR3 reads CSATGGPNGYTF. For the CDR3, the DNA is TGCAGTGCTACAGGGGGGCCAAATGGCTACACCTTC.

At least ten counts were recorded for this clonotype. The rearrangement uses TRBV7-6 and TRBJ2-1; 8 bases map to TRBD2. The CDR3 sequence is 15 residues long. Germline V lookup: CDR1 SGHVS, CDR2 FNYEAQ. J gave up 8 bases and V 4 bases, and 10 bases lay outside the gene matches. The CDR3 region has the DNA TGTGCCAGCAGCTGGTTAGCGGGACACCTTGATGAGCAGTTCTTC. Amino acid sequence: CASSWLAGHLDEQFF.

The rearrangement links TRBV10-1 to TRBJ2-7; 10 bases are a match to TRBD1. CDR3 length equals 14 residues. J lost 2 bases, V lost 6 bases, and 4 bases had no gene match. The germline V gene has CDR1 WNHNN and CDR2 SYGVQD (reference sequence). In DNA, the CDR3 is TGCGCCAGCAGCGTGGGACAGGGGCCCTACGAGCAGTACTTC. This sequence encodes CASSVGQGPYEQYF.

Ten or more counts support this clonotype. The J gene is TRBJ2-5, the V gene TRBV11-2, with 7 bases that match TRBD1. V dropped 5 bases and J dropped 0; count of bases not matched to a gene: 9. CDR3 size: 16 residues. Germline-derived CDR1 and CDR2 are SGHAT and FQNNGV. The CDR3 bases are TGTGCCAGCAGCAATGGACAGGTTGGGTACCAAGAGACCCAGTACTTC. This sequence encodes CASSNGQVGYQETQYF.

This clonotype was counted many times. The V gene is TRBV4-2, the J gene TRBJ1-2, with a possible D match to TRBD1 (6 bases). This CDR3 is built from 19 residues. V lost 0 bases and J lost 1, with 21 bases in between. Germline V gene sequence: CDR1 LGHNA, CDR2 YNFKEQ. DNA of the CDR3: TGTGCCAGCAGCCAAGAGGAGAAAAGATCGGGGGCGATTAACTATGGCTACACCTTC. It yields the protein CASSQEEKRSGAINYGYTF.

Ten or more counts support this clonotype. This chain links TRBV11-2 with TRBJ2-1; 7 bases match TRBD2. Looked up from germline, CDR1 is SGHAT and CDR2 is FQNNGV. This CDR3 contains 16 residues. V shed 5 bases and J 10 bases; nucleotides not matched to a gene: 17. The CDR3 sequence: CASSHYVTSPGREQFF. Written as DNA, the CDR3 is TGTGCCAGCAGCCACTATGTGACTAGCCCCGGGCGGGAGCAGTTCTTC.

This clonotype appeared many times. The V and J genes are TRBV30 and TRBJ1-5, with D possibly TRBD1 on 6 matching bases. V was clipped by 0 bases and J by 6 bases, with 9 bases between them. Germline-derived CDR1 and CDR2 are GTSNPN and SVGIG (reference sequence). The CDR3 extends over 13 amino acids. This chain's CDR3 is CAWSVQGGQPQHF. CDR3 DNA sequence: TGTGCCTGGAGTGTACAGGGAGGTCAGCCCCAGCATTTT.

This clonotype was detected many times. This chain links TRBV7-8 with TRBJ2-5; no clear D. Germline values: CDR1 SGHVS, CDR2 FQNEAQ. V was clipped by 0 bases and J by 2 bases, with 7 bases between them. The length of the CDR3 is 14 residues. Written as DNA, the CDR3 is TGTGCCAGCAGCTTAGCGGCCGATCAAGAGACCCAGTACTTC. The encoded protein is CASSLAADQETQYF.

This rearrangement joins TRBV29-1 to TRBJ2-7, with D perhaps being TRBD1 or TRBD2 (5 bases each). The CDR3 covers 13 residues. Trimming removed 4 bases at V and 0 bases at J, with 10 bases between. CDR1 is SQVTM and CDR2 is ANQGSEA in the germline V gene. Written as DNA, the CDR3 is TGCAGCGTTGGTGGGGGTACCTCCTACGAGCAGTACTTC. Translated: CSVGGGTSYEQYF.

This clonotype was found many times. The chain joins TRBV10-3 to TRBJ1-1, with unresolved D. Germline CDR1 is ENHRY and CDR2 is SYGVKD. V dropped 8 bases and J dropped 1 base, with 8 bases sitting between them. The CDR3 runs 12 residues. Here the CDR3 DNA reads TGTGCCATCGGCAATGGGAACACTGAAGCTTTCTTT. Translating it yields CAIGNGNTEAFF.

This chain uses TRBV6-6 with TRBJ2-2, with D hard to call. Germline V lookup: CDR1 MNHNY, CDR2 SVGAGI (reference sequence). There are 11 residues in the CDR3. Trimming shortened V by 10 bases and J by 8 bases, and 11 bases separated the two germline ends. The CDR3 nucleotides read TGTGCCATCTATACGCAGGGGGAGCTGTTTTTT. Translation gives CAIYTQGELFF.

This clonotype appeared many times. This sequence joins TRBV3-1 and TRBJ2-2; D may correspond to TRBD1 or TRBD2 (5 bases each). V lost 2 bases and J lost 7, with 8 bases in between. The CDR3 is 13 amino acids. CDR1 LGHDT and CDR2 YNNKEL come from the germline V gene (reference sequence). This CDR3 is CASSQQGVGELFF. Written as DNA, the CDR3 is TGTGCCAGCAGCCAACAGGGAGTCGGGGAGCTGTTTTTT.

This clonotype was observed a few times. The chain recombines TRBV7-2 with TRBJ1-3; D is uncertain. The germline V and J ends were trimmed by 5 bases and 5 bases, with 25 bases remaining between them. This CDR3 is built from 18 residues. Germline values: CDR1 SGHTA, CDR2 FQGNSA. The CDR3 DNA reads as TGTGCCAGCAGCCTAGAACCGGGAAGGAAGTTCGGGCGAAACACCATATATTTT. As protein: CASSLEPGRKFGRNTIYF.

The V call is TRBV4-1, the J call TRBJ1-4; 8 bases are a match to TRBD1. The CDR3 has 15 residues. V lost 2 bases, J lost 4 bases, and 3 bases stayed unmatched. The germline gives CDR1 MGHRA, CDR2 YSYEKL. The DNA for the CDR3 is TGCGCCAGCAGCCAACGAACAGGGGGTAATGAAAAACTGTTTTTT. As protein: CASSQRTGGNEKLFF.

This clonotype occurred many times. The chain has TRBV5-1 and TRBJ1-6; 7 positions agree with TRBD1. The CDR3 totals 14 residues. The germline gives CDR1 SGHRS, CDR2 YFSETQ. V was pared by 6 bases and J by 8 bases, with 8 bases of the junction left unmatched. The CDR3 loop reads CASTHDRVDSPLHF. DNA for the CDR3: TGCGCCAGCACCCATGACAGGGTGGATTCACCCCTCCACTTT.

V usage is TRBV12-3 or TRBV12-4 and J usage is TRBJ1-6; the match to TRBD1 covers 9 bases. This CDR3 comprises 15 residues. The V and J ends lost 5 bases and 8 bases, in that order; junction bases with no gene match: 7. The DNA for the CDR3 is TGTGCCAGCAGTCGTGCCGGGACAGGGTATTCACCCCTCCACTTT. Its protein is CASSRAGTGYSPLHF.